The 9 T cell receptor beta chains below were found in one sample sequenced in a study of T-cell reconstitution after alpha-beta-depleted transplantation in children. The TCRbeta library was prepared with unique molecular identifiers. TCRdb independently ran MiXCR on the PCR reads; one entry per CDR3 protein. The data contain about 200,000 distinct CDR3 sequences, 6.6% of them singletons. The sequencing used PBMCs, collected before TCRalphabeta/CD19-depleted stem cell transplant. The receptors stem from a boy younger than 10 with acute lymphoblastic leukemia, due to receive a stem cell transplant.

J is TRBJ2-3 and V is TRBV7-2, with 8 bases identical to TRBD2. The CDR3 is 14 amino acids. V dropped 8 bases and J dropped 2; count of bases not matched to a gene: 6. CDR1 SGHTA and CDR2 FQGNSA come from the germline V gene. The CDR3 sequence: CASGAGGPTDTQYF. The CDR3 bases are TGTGCCAGCGGGGCGGGGGGTCCCACAGATACGCAGTATTTT. The full variable domain, in which reference TRBV7-2 and TRBJ2-3 provide the parts outside the CDR3, is GAGVSQSPSNKVTEKGKDVELRCDPISGHTALYWYRQSLGQGLEFLIYFQGNSAPDKSGLPSDRFSAERTGGSVSTLTIQRTQQEDSAVYLCASGAGGPTDTQYFGPGTRLTVL.

The sample holds many counts of this clonotype. This chain joins TRBV29-1 and TRBJ1-3; D gene unclear. Trimming removed 3 bases from V and 1 base from J, with 7 bases in between. In germline, CDR1 is SQVTM, CDR2 ANQGSEA. The CDR3 length is 13 residues. The CDR3 region is CSVDAGSGNTIYF. The CDR3 DNA reads as TGCAGCGTTGATGCAGGATCTGGAAACACCATATATTTT.

This clonotype was counted ten times or more. This chain links TRBV7-2 with TRBJ2-4, with D possibly TRBD2 on 6 matching bases. Germline-derived CDR1 and CDR2 are SGHTA and FQGNSA. The CDR3 is 14 residues long. With 2 bases removed from V and 1 base from J, the gap between germline ends came to 6 bases. The CDR3 reads CASSLLAAKNIQYF. The DNA for the CDR3 is TGTGCCAGCAGCTTACTAGCGGCCAAAAACATTCAGTACTTC.

The chain employs TRBV27 and TRBJ2-1, with 9 bases fitting TRBD2. In germline, CDR1 is MNHEY, CDR2 SMNVEV (reference sequence). Trimming at V came to 5 bases and at J to 6 bases, leaving 8 bases not matched to a gene. CDR3 length equals 15 residues. This CDR3 is CASSPRGGRVNEQFF. The CDR3 DNA reads TGTGCCAGCAGTCCTAGGGGCGGGAGGGTCAATGAGCAGTTCTTC.

This clonotype occurred a few times. The CDR3 sequence: CAISSSGKNTGELFF. The CDR3 DNA reads TGTGCCATCAGTTCTAGCGGGAAAAACACCGGGGAGCTGTTTTTT. The chain carries TRBV10-3 and TRBJ2-2, with 9 bases aligning to TRBD2. The CDR3 length is 15 residues. J was trimmed by 2 bases and V by 5 bases; bases with no gene match: 3. From germline, CDR1 is ENHRY and CDR2 SYGVKD.

The genes are TRBV4-2 and TRBJ2-6; D possibly uses TRBD1 or TRBD2 (5 bases each). The V gene's germline CDR1 is LGHNA and CDR2 YNFKEQ. V was pared by 5 bases and J by 0 bases, with 17 bases between. The CDR3 extends over 18 amino acids. CDR3 amino acids: CASSKSWDRSSGANVLTF. CDR3 in DNA: TGTGCCAGCAGCAAGTCCTGGGACCGCAGCTCTGGGGCCAACGTCCTGACTTTC.

This clonotype was observed many times. The chain employs TRBV3-1 and TRBJ2-4; TRBD1 aligns across 8 bases. The CDR3 is made up of 15 amino acids. Germline-derived CDR1 and CDR2 are LGHDT and YNNKEL (reference sequence). V shed 4 bases, J shed 5 bases, and the junction held 7 bases outside the gene matches. This CDR3 is CASSPDRVLENIQYF. The CDR3 DNA is TGTGCCAGCAGCCCGGACAGGGTGTTGGAAAACATTCAGTACTTC.

A remark on this clonotype: Being one base from a much bigger clone, this may be a read error. The chain carries TRBV24-1 and TRBJ2-7; 10 bases match TRBD2. CDR1 and CDR2 (germline): KGHDR, SFDVKD. The CDR3 contains 15 residues. The CDR3 reads CATSESSGGSYGQYF. As DNA, the CDR3 is TGTGCCACCAGTGAGTCTAGCGGGGGCTCCTACGGGCAGTACTTC.

This clonotype was recorded at least ten times. J is TRBJ2-3 and V is TRBV29-1; TRBD2 aligns across 9 bases. CDR1 and CDR2 from the germline V gene are SQVTM and ANQGSEA. V lost 0 bases, J lost 7 bases, and 8 bases stayed unmatched. CDR3 length: 15 amino acids. As DNA, the CDR3 is TGCAGCGTTGAAGATCTTAGCGGGAGCGAATATACGCAGTATTTT. Its translation: CSVEDLSGSEYTQYF.